The source of this TCR beta chain is a study of blood T cell repertoires in COVID-19. Background on the study: The United States, Italy and Spain were the sources of the acute and convalescent COVID-19 samples. From T cells, B-cell-depleted T cells, or PBMCs came the material, which was cDNA or gDNA.

This clone was seen a handful of times. V was cut by 5 bases and J by 1 base, with 15 bases left in between. The germline V gene encodes CDR1 GTSNPN and CDR2 SVGIG (reference sequence). The CDR3 has 15 amino acids. Per the original data handling: Amplification from reference gene primers served as the basis for estimated nucleated cell counts. Clones were read by immunoSEQ multiplex PCR, and TCRdb kept only the in-frame ones, dropping some. That table gives V, J and clone size, and the DNA gave D and trimming. The sample lists about 100,000 clones, almost 80% seen once, with 12% in the top ten. This clonotype was obtained from a woman aged 70 to 79 with acute or convalescent COVID-19. The V call is TRBV30, the J call TRBJ1-5, with a tentative D call TRBD1 (5 bases). The sequencing sample was made of peripheral blood. The CDR3 protein is CAWGPQGGSNQPQHF. The CDR3 DNA reads TGTGCCTGGGGACCCCAGGGAGGGAGCAATCAGCCCCAGCATTTT.